Following are 4 T cell receptor beta chains from one sample sequenced in a study of T cells in localized non-small cell lung cancer. Profiling relied on immunoSEQ multiplex PCR, and the TCRdb table lists in-frame clones only, not all of them. The data show around 22,000 clones, around 88% seen once. The source material was peripheral blood mononuclear cells, sampled before any cancer treatment. The source of these receptors is a woman aged 40-75 years with stage III lung adenocarcinoma.

J is TRBJ1-1 and V is TRBV27; D might be TRBD1 (6 bases). CDR1 MNHEY and CDR2 SMNVEV come from the germline V gene (reference sequence). Trimming took 2 bases from V and 5 from J, leaving 18 bases between them. The CDR3 contains 16 residues. CDR3 sequence: CASSLRRGLGETEAFF. Here the CDR3 DNA reads TGTGCCAGCAGTTTACGGCGGGGGCTGGGTGAGACTGAAGCTTTCTTT.

This clone was seen only once. The chain has TRBV25-1 and TRBJ2-5; TRBD1 or TRBD2 may be the D gene (7 bases each). Germline V gene lookup returns CDR1 MGHDK and CDR2 SYGVNS. The CDR3 loop spans 15 amino acids. V was shortened by 1 base and J by 4 bases, with 13 bases between the two germline ends. The DNA of the CDR3 is TGTGCCAGCAGTGAATGGGCAGGGGGGGGAGAGACCCAGTACTTC. Protein: CASSEWAGGGETQYF.

V gene TRBV5-5 combines with J gene TRBJ1-1; 10 bases agree with TRBD1. Trimming at V came to 3 bases and at J to 5 bases, leaving 4 bases not matched to a gene. The CDR3 contains 14 residues. CDR1 and CDR2 (germline): SGHKS, YYEKEE (reference sequence). CDR3 region: CASSWGQGRTEAFF. The CDR3 coding sequence is TGTGCCAGCAGCTGGGGACAGGGGCGTACTGAAGCTTTCTTT.

The chain recombines TRBV4-3 with TRBJ2-7; 7 positions agree with TRBD1. This CDR3 has 15 amino acids. The V segment lost 1 base and the J segment 3 bases; nucleotides outside the gene matches: 6. CDR1 and CDR2 from the germline V gene are LGHNA and YSLEER. CDR3 coding DNA: TGCGCCAGCAGCCAAGGACTCGGGGACAGCTACGAGCAGTACTTC. The encoded protein is CASSQGLGDSYEQYF.